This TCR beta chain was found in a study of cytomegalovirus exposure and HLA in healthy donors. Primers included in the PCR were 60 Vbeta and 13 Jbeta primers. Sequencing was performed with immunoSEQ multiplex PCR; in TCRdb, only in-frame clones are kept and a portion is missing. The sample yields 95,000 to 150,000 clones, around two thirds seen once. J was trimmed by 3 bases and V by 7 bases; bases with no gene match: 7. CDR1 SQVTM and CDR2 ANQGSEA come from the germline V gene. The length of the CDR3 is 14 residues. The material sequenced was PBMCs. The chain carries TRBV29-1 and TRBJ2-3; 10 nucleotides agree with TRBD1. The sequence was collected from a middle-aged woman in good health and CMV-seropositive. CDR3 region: CSAAGDRGTDTQYF. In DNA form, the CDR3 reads TGCAGCGCCGCAGGGGACAGGGGAACAGATACGCAGTATTTT.